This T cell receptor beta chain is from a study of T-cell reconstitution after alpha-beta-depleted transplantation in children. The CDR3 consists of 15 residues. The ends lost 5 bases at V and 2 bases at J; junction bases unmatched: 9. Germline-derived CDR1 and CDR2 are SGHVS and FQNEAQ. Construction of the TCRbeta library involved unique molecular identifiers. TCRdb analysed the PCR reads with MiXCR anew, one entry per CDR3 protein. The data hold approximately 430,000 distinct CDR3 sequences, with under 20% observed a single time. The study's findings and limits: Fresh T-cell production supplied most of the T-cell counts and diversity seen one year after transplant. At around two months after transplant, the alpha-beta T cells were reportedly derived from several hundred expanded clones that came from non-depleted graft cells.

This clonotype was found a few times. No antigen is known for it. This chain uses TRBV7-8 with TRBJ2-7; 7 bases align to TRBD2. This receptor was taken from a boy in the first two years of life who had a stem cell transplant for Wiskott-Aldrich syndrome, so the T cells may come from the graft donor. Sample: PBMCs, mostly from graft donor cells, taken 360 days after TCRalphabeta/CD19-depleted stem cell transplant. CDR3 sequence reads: CASSELGGDPYEQYF. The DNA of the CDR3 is TGTGCCAGCAGCGAACTTGGGGGGGACCCCTACGAGCAGTACTTC. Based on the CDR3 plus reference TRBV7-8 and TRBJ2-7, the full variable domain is GAGVSQSPRYKVAKRGQDVALRCDPISGHVSLFWYQQALGQGPEFLTYFQNEAQLDKSGLPSDRFFAERPEGSVSTLKIQRTQQEDSAVYLCASSELGGDPYEQYFGPGTRLTVT.